A selection of T cell receptor beta chains follows, all from one sample in a study of Graves' ophthalmopathy and Graves' hyperthyroidism. Using its own MiXCR run on the multiplex PCR reads, TCRdb lists one record per CDR3 protein. The sample records about 370,000 distinct CDR3 sequences, 15% to 20% being singletons. Sequencing was carried out using peripheral blood. All receptors come from an adult woman with stable Graves' hyperthyroidism. The CDR3 runs from the conserved cysteine through the conserved F or W. The order of the fields is V gene, J gene, D gene, CDR3 protein. The D gene is left open where the match is weak.

TRBV3-1	TRBJ2-5	.	CASSQEIETQYF
TRBV5-6	TRBJ2-7	TRBD2	CASSNGLAGYLYEQYF
TRBV5-4	TRBJ2-2	TRBD2	CASSLAAASGLSGELFF
TRBV4-2	TRBJ2-2	TRBD2	CASRQRLAGVKNTGELFF
TRBV6-5	TRBJ1-2	.	CASSPGGGYGYTF
TRBV12-3/TRBV12-4	TRBJ1-1	.	CASSFEDAEAFF
TRBV20-1	TRBJ1-1	.	CSARRDSNTEAFF
TRBV27	TRBJ2-2	.	CASSLSIPRYDTGELFF
TRBV6-5	TRBJ2-5	.	CASSPVGQETQYF
TRBV6-1	TRBJ1-1	TRBD1	CASSDETGVAEAFF
TRBV28	TRBJ1-3	TRBD1	CASGDYRGSGNTIYF
TRBV6-1	TRBJ1-1	.	CAGSAALNTEAFF